The next 10 T cell receptor beta chains were all read from a single sample in a study of vaccination effects on CD4 cells after COVID-19. Profiled with immunoSEQ multiplex PCR; TCRdb holds only in-frame clones, not every one. Of 50,000 to 60,000 clones listed, roughly 70% are singletons. Ahead of sequencing, the ViraFEST assay grew antigen-specific CD4+ T cells using viral peptide pools. Isolating CD4+ T cells followed 9 to 10 days of culture. Each vaccine recipient was nucleocapsid antibody negative and had no prior SARS-CoV-2 infection. Antigens of these TCRs are unknown. Sequences were derived from CD4+ T cells from PBMCs cultured with SARS-CoV-2 spike peptides, sampled before COVID-19 vaccination. These receptors were collected from a human donor who received a COVID-19 vaccine.

This clone was recorded only once. V usage is TRBV25-1 and J usage is TRBJ2-7, with TRBD1 matching 9 bases. This CDR3 region has 15 residues. Per germline, CDR1 MGHDK and CDR2 SYGVNS. V lost 7 bases, J lost 5 bases, and 12 bases stayed unmatched. CDR3 region: CASTHAGTGSNEQYF. CDR3 DNA: TGTGCCAGCACCCACGCCGGGACAGGGTCCAACGAGCAGTACTTC.

The gene calls are TRBV19 and TRBJ2-3; perhaps TRBD2 as D (6 bases). The CDR3 totals 18 residues. Germline CDR1 is LNHDA and CDR2 is SQIVND (reference sequence). Trimming cost V 5 bases and J 5 bases, with 26 bases left between them. The CDR3: CASSPKGRGRGLGDTQYF. The CDR3 DNA reads TGTGCCAGTAGTCCAAAGGGACGAGGGCGGGGTCTAGGAGATACGCAGTATTTT.

The chain combines TRBV6-5 with TRBJ1-6, with D possibly matching TRBD1 (6 bases). This CDR3 comprises 13 residues. V lost 5 bases and J lost 9, with 11 bases in between. The germline CDR1 and CDR2 sequences are MNHEY and SVGAGI. For the CDR3, the DNA is TGTGCCAGCAGTCTCGGACAGTTTTCACCCCTCCACTTT. Protein product: CASSLGQFSPLHF.

The J gene is TRBJ1-2, the V gene TRBV28; a possible D gene is TRBD1 (6 bases). The CDR3 is 14 amino acids. Germline V CDR1 and CDR2: MDHEN, SYDVKM. V lost 5 bases, J lost 0 bases, and 10 bases lay in between. Written as DNA, the CDR3 is TGTGCCAGCAGTGAGGGGGGATCTAACTATGGCTACACCTTC. Amino acids: CASSEGGSNYGYTF.

This clone was seen a single time. The chain uses TRBV7-9 and TRBJ2-1; D gene ambiguous. The germline V gene has CDR1 SEHNR and CDR2 FQNEAQ (reference sequence). The CDR3 length is 16 residues. V gave up 5 bases and J gave up 8 bases, with 22 bases separating them. The CDR3 region has the DNA TGTGCCAGCAGCCAGAGACTGACACCCTCTATCGATGAGCAGTTCTTC. It specifies CASSQRLTPSIDEQFF.

Here the CDR3 DNA reads TGTGCCAGCTCACCATCGGCCAGTGGTTATGGCTACACCTTC. Protein: CASSPSASGYGYTF. The V call is TRBV18, the J call TRBJ1-2; D call uncertain. The CDR3 is made up of 14 amino acids. In germline, CDR1 is KGHSH, CDR2 LQKENI. V was clipped by 2 bases and J by 5 bases, with 12 bases between them.

The chain is built from TRBV5-1 and TRBJ2-3; maybe TRBD2 (7 bases). Per the germline V gene, CDR1 is SGHRS and CDR2 is YFSETQ. Trimming shortened V by 0 bases and J by 5 bases, and 10 bases separated the two germline ends. The CDR3 loop spans 14 amino acids. The CDR3 loop reads CASSLEGGGDTQYF. The DNA for the CDR3 is TGCGCCAGCAGCTTGGAAGGGGGGGGAGATACGCAGTATTTT.

This clone was counted between two and nine times. The V call is TRBV2, the J call TRBJ1-1; no clear D gene. V was shortened by 6 bases and J by 8 bases, with 22 bases between the two germline ends. Germline values: CDR1 SNHLY, CDR2 FYNNEI. This CDR3 region has 15 residues. The CDR3 nucleotides read TGTGCCAGCAGCGCACCTTCAGGTCCTATGGCAGAAGCTTTCTTT. Amino acid sequence: CASSAPSGPMAEAFF.

As to this clone: The germline gene is not matched at one end of the junction; a read error may be the cause. This chain joins TRBV11-2 and TRBJ2-7; D is perhaps TRBD1 (7 bases). The CDR3 runs to 11 residues. Germline lookup yields CDR1 SGHAT and CDR2 FQNNGV. The CDR3 loop reads CASSPGGLGNF. DNA for the CDR3: TGTGCCAGCAGCCCAGGGGGGCTTGGGAACTTC.

The chain recombines TRBV27 with TRBJ1-2; 8 positions match TRBD1. V lost 2 bases, J lost 5 bases, and 10 bases stayed unmatched. Germline CDR1 MNHEY, CDR2 SMNVEV (reference sequence). The CDR3 covers 16 residues. CDR3 in amino acids: CASSLIQGVASYGYTF. CDR3 coding DNA: TGTGCCAGCAGTTTAATACAGGGGGTAGCCTCTTATGGCTACACCTTC.